This TCR beta chain is from a study of CD8 T cells in ankylosing spondylitis. Regarding the study as a whole: Disease-linked clones displayed a CD8+ phenotype and appeared relatively rarely in peripheral blood. Reportedly, matched ankylosing spondylitis synovial fluid was significantly enriched for disease-linked clones. Some of these motif variants have turned up before, in reports on reactive arthritis synovial fluid and blood. Eight or nine highly homologous variants made up a TCR beta motif that seemed to typify ankylosing spondylitis blood.

TCR beta libraries were made by quantitative 5'-RACE with molecular barcodes. Using its own MiXCR run on the 5' RACE reads, TCRdb lists one record per CDR3 protein. Of approximately 220,000 distinct CDR3 sequences in the sample, 15% to 20% were seen once. The V segment lost 2 bases and the J segment 7 bases; nucleotides outside the gene matches: 8. The length of the CDR3 is 14 residues. Germline assignment: CDR1 GTSNPN and CDR2 SVGIG (reference sequence). This clonotype has just one count. The antigen is not known. The chain is built from TRBV30 and TRBJ2-7; 10 bases align to TRBD1. Sample: blood, either unsorted or a sorted T cell fraction (not recorded which). This TCR was sampled from a male donor with ankylosing spondylitis. CDR3: CAWSPGTGVIEQYF. CDR3 in DNA: TGTGCCTGGAGTCCCGGGACAGGGGTGATTGAGCAGTACTTC.